The present entry profiles one TCR beta chain with its context. The antigen remains undetermined. The assay was immunoSEQ multiplex PCR, and TCRdb's table has in-frame clones only and misses some. The table has fewer than 45,000 clones, around four fifths seen once; the top ten hold around 2.7%. The data are from a study of OX40 agonist ivuxolimab in advanced cancers. Study context: Males comprised roughly four fifths of the group, whose mean age was about 61 years (range roughly 23 to 90). Overall study results and limits: On average, CD8+ T cells had more expanded clones than CD4+.

This CDR3 spans 11 amino acids. The V end was cut by 10 bases, the J end by 0 bases, with 6 bases between. The germline V gene has CDR1 MDHEN and CDR2 SYDVKM. This chain joins TRBV28 and TRBJ1-2; D remains ambiguous. This clonotype was sampled from an adult with an advanced solid tumor such as melanoma, head and neck, liver or kidney cancer. The sequencing here drew on CD4+ or CD8+ T cells sorted from blood, taken in a trial of the OX40 agonist ivuxolimab. CDR3 DNA sequence: TGTGCCACCCTAGCTAACTATGGCTACACCTTC. Encoded protein: CATLANYGYTF.